Listed below are T cell receptor beta chains from one sample, sequenced in a study of response to subunit inactivated influenza vaccine. TCRdb recomputed calls from the RT-PCR reads with MiXCR, one row per CDR3 protein. The top ten clones hold about 8% of a sample with almost 250,000 distinct CDR3 sequences, more than 9% of them seen once. Sequencing used non-naive T cells sorted from PBMCs, obtained 14 to 15 days before vaccination. The receptors were sampled from a man aged 50 or older who received an inactivated influenza vaccine. The CDR3 runs from the conserved cysteine through the conserved F or W. A D gene is named only where the DNA matches it firmly. Clone size, where shown, is once, few, many, or a class for clones that have expanded.

many	TRBV10-3	TRBJ1-1	-	TGTGCCATCAGTGACCAATCGGAGGGTGAAGCTTTCTTT	CAISDQSEGEAFF
many	TRBV7-8	TRBJ2-2	-	TGTGCCAGCAGCCCGACTAGTTACACCGGGGAGCTGTTTTTT	CASSPTSYTGELFF
many	TRBV4-3	TRBJ2-7	-	TGCGCCAGCAGCCAAGATTTCCTAGGGGACTCCTACGAGCAGTACTTC	CASSQDFLGDSYEQYF
few	TRBV27	TRBJ2-7	-	TGTGCCAGTCGGTCAATCCAGATTCCCTACGAGCAGTACTTC	CASRSIQIPYEQYF
few	TRBV4-2	TRBJ2-1	TRBD1	TGTGCCAGCAGCCAAGATGGGACAGTCAATGAGCAGTTCTTC	CASSQDGTVNEQFF
many	TRBV7-9	TRBJ2-3	-	TGTGCCAGCAGCCTAGACACAGATACGCAGTATTTT	CASSLDTDTQYF
-	TRBV7-9	TRBJ2-7	-	TGTGCCAGCAGCTTAGACGGGGTCTACGAGCAGTACTTC	CASSLDGVYEQYF
-	TRBV20-1	TRBJ2-5	TRBD2	TGCAGTGCTATCCGACTAGCGGGGGACCAAGAGACCCAGTACTTC	CSAIRLAGDQETQYF
few	TRBV20-1	TRBJ2-5	TRBD1	TGCAGTGCTCCCGGGACAGGGGCGGGTAAGACCCAGTACTTC	CSAPGTGAGKTQYF
-	TRBV2	TRBJ2-1	TRBD2	TGTGCCAGCAGCGGGGGACTAGCGGTAAACAATGAGCAGTTCTTC	CASSGGLAVNNEQFF
-	TRBV7-9	TRBJ2-1	TRBD1	TGTGCCAGCAGCTTTCAGGGGGCATACAATGAGCAGTTCTTC	CASSFQGAYNEQFF
many	TRBV4-1	TRBJ2-4	-	TGCGCCAGCAGCCAAGTGGGGTCGGGGCGAGCCAAAAACATTCAGTACTTC	CASSQVGSGRAKNIQYF
few	TRBV12-3/TRBV12-4	TRBJ2-1	-	TGTGCCAGCAGTTTACTCGCCGCCCGCAATGAGCAGTTCTTC	CASSLLAARNEQFF
-	TRBV12-3/TRBV12-4	TRBJ1-2	-	TGTGCCAGCAGTTTGGGTCTTTCTAACTATGGCTACACCTTC	CASSLGLSNYGYTF
many	TRBV7-8	TRBJ1-2	-	TGTGCCAGCAGCTACCGGAGCACAGGGTCCAACTATGGCTACACCTTC	CASSYRSTGSNYGYTF
-	TRBV6-5	TRBJ2-7	-	TGTGCCAGCAGCCTAACAGGGAACGAGCAGTACTTC	CASSLTGNEQYF
-	TRBV12-3/TRBV12-4	TRBJ2-7	-	TGTGCCAGCAGTTTTCGGGGAATGCTCTACGAGCAGTACTTC	CASSFRGMLYEQYF
few	TRBV7-8	TRBJ2-7	-	TGTGCCAGCAGCTTTCAGAGAACCTACGAGCAGTACTTC	CASSFQRTYEQYF
-	TRBV9	TRBJ2-1	-	TGTGCCAGCAGCGCCCTCCGGGGGGCGAGTCACAATGAGCAGTTCTTC	CASSALRGASHNEQFF
many	TRBV10-3	TRBJ2-7	-	TGTGCCATCAGTGACATTTCCTACGAGCAGTACTTC	CAISDISYEQYF
-	TRBV20-1	TRBJ1-2	-	TGCAGTGCTAGTAGGCAGGCCTACCCCTATGGCTACACCTTC	CSASRQAYPYGYTF
-	TRBV12-3/TRBV12-4	TRBJ1-1	TRBD1	TGTGCCAGCAGAAGCAGGACAGGGAGGACTGAAGCTTTCTTT	CASRSRTGRTEAFF
many	TRBV5-5	TRBJ1-5	-	TGTGCCAGCAGCTTGGTTGGGGAACGGGGCCAGCCCCAGCATTTT	CASSLVGERGQPQHF
-	TRBV6-1	TRBJ2-5	TRBD1	TGTGCCAGCAGACTATCTACAGGGGAATTCCAAGAGACCCAGTACTTC	CASRLSTGEFQETQYF
many	TRBV6-1	TRBJ1-2	TRBD1	TGTGCCAGCAGTCAGGACAGGCCTAACTATGGCTACACCTTC	CASSQDRPNYGYTF
few	TRBV5-1	TRBJ2-1	TRBD1	TGCGCCAGCAGCAGACAGGGGGAGGACAATGAGCAGTTCTTC	CASSRQGEDNEQFF
-	TRBV29-1	TRBJ1-5	-	TGCAGCGTTTCAGTGGGGGATAGCAATCAGCCCCAGCATTTT	CSVSVGDSNQPQHF
few	TRBV12-3/TRBV12-4	TRBJ1-2	-	TGTGCCAGCAGTTTAGGGCAGGGGACCTATGGCTACACCTTC	CASSLGQGTYGYTF
-	TRBV6-1	TRBJ1-2	-	TGTGCCAGCAGTCCCGCAGACTCCTATGGCTACACCTTC	CASSPADSYGYTF
few	TRBV20-1	TRBJ2-1	TRBD2	TGCAGTGCTAGAGCCCGGACTAGCGGGCCCTACAATGAGCAGTTCTTC	CSARARTSGPYNEQFF
-	TRBV5-1	TRBJ2-7	TRBD2	TGCGCCAGCAGCTTGGGGTCTAGCGGGGGGAACTACGAGCAGTACTTC	CASSLGSSGGNYEQYF
few	TRBV18	TRBJ2-5	TRBD1	TGTGCCAGCTCAACGACAGGGGGCTTGAAGACCCAGTACTTC	CASSTTGGLKTQYF
-	TRBV20-1	TRBJ2-3	-	TGCAGTGCCATGGGTGCCAACACAGATACGCAGTATTTT	CSAMGANTDTQYF
-	TRBV28	TRBJ2-7	-	TGTGCCGTGTGGGACACCTCCTACGAGCAGTACTTC	CAVWDTSYEQYF
many	TRBV27	TRBJ2-2	TRBD2	TGTGCCAGCAGTTTATCGACTAGCCCCGGGGAGCTGTTTTTT	CASSLSTSPGELFF
-	TRBV29-1	TRBJ2-1	TRBD1	TGCAGCGTTGTAGGGACAGGGCTCACCATTCAGTTCTTC	CSVVGTGLTIQFF
many	TRBV20-1	TRBJ2-1	-	TGCAGCCCTGCGGCCGGGGCCTACTCCTACAATGAGCAGTTCTTC	CSPAAGAYSYNEQFF
many	TRBV2	TRBJ2-3	-	TGTGCCAGCAGTGAACTACAGCACCGACCATCAGATACGCAGTATTTT	CASSELQHRPSDTQYF
-	TRBV20-1	TRBJ2-5	TRBD2	TGCAGTGCTAGACAACTAGCGGGGGGCGGGGAGACCCAGTACTTC	CSARQLAGGGETQYF
-	TRBV20-1	TRBJ1-5	-	TGCAGTGCGGTTAGGGGGGGGGCTGCTAGCAATCAGCCCCAGCATTTT	CSAVRGGAASNQPQHF
many	TRBV10-3	TRBJ2-5	-	TGTGCCATCAGTGAAGGCGGGGTCCAAGAGACCCAGTACTTC	CAISEGGVQETQYF
-	TRBV2	TRBJ1-5	-	TGTGCCAGCAGTCCTGCGGGCGGGGGCAATCAGCCCCAGCATTTT	CASSPAGGGNQPQHF
-	TRBV6-1	TRBJ2-1	TRBD1	TGTGCCAGCGGGGGGACAGGGACTGGCTCCTACAATGAGCAGTTCTTC	CASGGTGTGSYNEQFF
few	TRBV6-6	TRBJ1-1	-	TGTGCCAGCAGCCAGACAGCTGAAGCTTTCTTT	CASSQTAEAFF
many	TRBV4-1	TRBJ2-5	TRBD1	TGCGCCAGCAGCCAACCCGACAGGGGCCAGGAGACCCAGTACTTC	CASSQPDRGQETQYF
many	TRBV27	TRBJ1-5	-	TGTGCCAGCAGTTTATCTGGGAGGGATCGAGGCAATCAGCCCCAGCATTTT	CASSLSGRDRGNQPQHF
many	TRBV6-2/TRBV6-3	TRBJ2-7	-	TGTGCCAGCAGCCTTCTCAAGGGCGAGCAGTACTTC	CASSLLKGEQYF